Listed here are 14 T cell receptor beta chains from one sample, sequenced in a study of CD8 T cells in ankylosing spondylitis. These receptors have no known antigen. TCRdb fed the 5' RACE reads into MiXCR, producing one record per CDR3 protein. The repertoire includes hundreds of thousands of distinct CDR3 sequences, 12% of them detected once, and less than 0.65% sits in the top ten. Overall study results and limits: The study identified a TCR beta motif of several highly homologous variants that appeared characteristic of ankylosing spondylitis blood.

The sequencing sample was made of blood, either unsorted or a sorted T cell fraction (not recorded which). The receptor source for this set is a male donor with ankylosing spondylitis.

The chain combines TRBV5-1 with TRBJ2-5, with a tentative D call TRBD2 (5 bases). In germline, CDR1 is SGHRS, CDR2 YFSETQ. Trimming took 5 bases from V and 5 from J, leaving 16 bases between them. This CDR3 is 14 amino acids long. As DNA, the CDR3 is TGCGCCAGCAGGGAGGTCCCCGGCAGGGAGACCCAGTACTTC. This codes for CASREVPGRETQYF.

The chain joins TRBV5-5 to TRBJ2-5; possible D gene TRBD1, 6 bases. V was clipped by 4 bases and J by 6 bases, with 19 bases between them. CDR1 is SGHKS and CDR2 is YYEKEE in the germline V gene (reference sequence). The CDR3 totals 15 residues. DNA of the CDR3: TGTGCCAGCAGCAACACAGCGACAGGACCGAAGACCCAGTACTTC. The encoded protein is CASSNTATGPKTQYF.

At least ten counts were recorded for this clonotype. The DNA of the CDR3 is TGCAGTGGAGAGGGACAGAGGTACCAAGAGACCCAGTACTTC. It translates to CSGEGQRYQETQYF. V and J are TRBV20-1 and TRBJ2-5; 7 nucleotides match TRBD1. V was pared by 7 bases and J by 0 bases, with 8 bases of the junction left unmatched. Germline V lookup: CDR1 DFQATT, CDR2 SNEGSKA (reference sequence). The CDR3 runs to 14 residues.

This clonotype occurred once. The chain combines TRBV4-2 with TRBJ2-1; a weak D match, TRBD2 (6 bases). Germline CDR1 and CDR2: LGHNA and YNFKEQ. Trimming cost V 4 bases and J 12 bases, with 13 bases left between them. This CDR3 contains 12 residues. CDR3 sequence: CASSPGGDLQFF. The CDR3 DNA follows: TGTGCCAGCAGCCCGGGCGGGGACTTGCAGTTCTTC.

In this sample, this clonotype turned up a few times. The V call is TRBV3-1, the J call TRBJ2-3, with D unclear. Germline assignment: CDR1 LGHDT and CDR2 YNNKEL (reference sequence). CDR3 length: 13 amino acids. Trimming pared 8 bases from V and 3 bases from J, leaving 12 bases between. CDR3 amino acids: CASGLESTDTQYF. The CDR3 region has the DNA TGTGCCAGCGGTCTAGAGAGTACAGATACGCAGTATTTT.

This clonotype was counted at least ten times. The V and J genes are TRBV5-1 and TRBJ2-1; 8 nucleotides align to TRBD2. CDR1 is SGHRS, CDR2 YFSETQ, per germline. The CDR3 has 17 amino acids. V dropped 0 bases and J dropped 5; count of bases not matched to a gene: 10. The CDR3 region has the DNA TGCGCCAGCAGCTTGGTTAAACTAGCGGCAGGGAACAATGAGCAGTTCTTC. Translating it yields CASSLVKLAAGNNEQFF.

The chain carries TRBV4-2 and TRBJ2-3; a possible D gene is TRBD2 (5 bases). The germline CDR1 and CDR2 sequences are LGHNA and YNFKEQ. V dropped 1 base and J dropped 7 bases, with 15 bases sitting between them. The CDR3 length is 15 residues. CDR3 in amino acids: CASSQGTYSGNTQYF. DNA for the CDR3: TGTGCCAGCAGCCAAGGGACTTACTCGGGTAATACGCAGTATTTT.

The chain has TRBV24-1 and TRBJ2-3; the D gene is possibly TRBD2 (6 bases). V was clipped by 5 bases and J by 2 bases, with 16 bases between them. This CDR3 comprises 16 residues. In germline, CDR1 is KGHDR, CDR2 SFDVKD. This CDR3 is CATSGPGVVPTDTQYF. The DNA for the CDR3 is TGTGCCACCAGTGGGCCGGGAGTTGTGCCCACAGATACGCAGTATTTT.

Many counts were recorded for this clonotype. DNA of the CDR3: TGCAGCGTTGGGACAGGTAGTAACGAGCAGTACTTC. Translation gives CSVGTGSNEQYF. The chain employs TRBV29-1 and TRBJ2-7, with 7 bases fitting TRBD1. The CDR3 has 12 amino acids. Germline V gives CDR1 SQVTM, CDR2 ANQGSEA. V shed 4 bases and J 5 bases; nucleotides not matched to a gene: 5.

This clonotype showed up just a few times. V usage is TRBV5-1 and J usage is TRBJ2-3; the D is unclear. Germline V lookup: CDR1 SGHRS, CDR2 YFSETQ. V lost 2 bases and J 4 bases, leaving 14 bases between the germline ends. The CDR3 contains 15 residues. Here the CDR3 reads CASSFGRRNADTQYF. CDR3 DNA sequence: TGCGCCAGCAGCTTCGGCAGGAGAAACGCAGATACGCAGTATTTT.

This chain joins TRBV18 and TRBJ1-5; D not resolved. The V and J ends lost 3 bases and 6 bases respectively, with 18 bases between them. Germline CDR1 KGHSH, CDR2 LQKENI. This CDR3 has 16 residues. The CDR3 region is CASSPVSGFGGQPQHF. CDR3 nucleotides: TGTGCCAGCTCACCGGTTTCGGGGTTTGGAGGTCAGCCCCAGCATTTT.

This clonotype has a handful of counts. This chain connects TRBV6-1 to TRBJ2-5; D gene uncertain. V dropped 5 bases and J dropped 5 bases, with 12 bases sitting between them. The CDR3 extends over 13 amino acids. CDR1 and CDR2 from the germline V gene are MNHNS and SASEGT. The CDR3 is CASSRAFKETQYF. The DNA for the CDR3 is TGTGCCAGCAGTCGAGCATTCAAGGAGACCCAGTACTTC.

This clonotype was observed a few times. This chain links TRBV2 with TRBJ2-7; 7 bases align to TRBD2. The germline V gene encodes CDR1 SNHLY and CDR2 FYNNEI. Germline trimming cut 8 bases from V and 3 bases from J; bases unmatched to any gene: 7. This CDR3 has 13 amino acids. CDR3 coding DNA: TGTGCCAGCGGCCCTAGCGGCAACTACGAGCAGTACTTC. This codes for CASGPSGNYEQYF.

The gene calls are TRBV7-2 and TRBJ2-7; either TRBD1 or TRBD2 may supply D (5 bases each). This CDR3 spans 13 amino acids. The germline V gene encodes CDR1 SGHTA and CDR2 FQGNSA. V gave up 8 bases and J gave up 0 bases, with 11 bases separating them. CDR3 in DNA: TGTGCCAGCGGGGGTGTTAGCTCCTACGAGCAGTACTTC. It is translated as CASGGVSSYEQYF. Complete variable domain (other parts from reference TRBV7-2 and TRBJ2-7): GAGVSQSPSNKVTEKGKDVELRCDPISGHTALYWYRQSLGQGLEFLIYFQGNSAPDKSGLPSDRFSAERTGGSVSTLTIQRTQQEDSAVYLCASGGVSSYEQYFGPGTRLTVT.